What follows describes a single T cell receptor (beta chain). Per the germline V gene, CDR1 is SGHDT and CDR2 is YYEEEE. The CDR3 loop spans 14 amino acids. V dropped 3 bases and J dropped 13; count of bases not matched to a gene: 10. This record comes from a study of blood T cells in healthy people across ages. For the second PCR, which ran for 7 to 11 cycles, a sample-barcoded 5' primer and a J-beta primer mix were used. From the 5' RACE reads, TCRdb called clonotypes with MiXCR, one entry per CDR3 protein. Among under 1,100,000 distinct CDR3 sequences, 20% to 25% were seen once, and the ten largest hold approximately 0.71%. The sample was also reused in another study, on T cells of mothers and their children.

The receptor was isolated from a girl aged 2 to 9 in good health. The gene calls are TRBV5-6 and TRBJ1-6; TRBD1 aligns across 7 bases. Sequencing used blood. The DNA for the CDR3 is TGTGCCAGCAGCTCCTCGACAGGGAATGGGCCCCTCCACTTT. Protein product: CASSSSTGNGPLHF.